The 29 T cell receptor beta chains below come from one sample, sequenced in a study of glioma-infiltrating T cells after dendritic cell vaccination. Using immunoSEQ multiplex PCR, the repertoire was profiled, and TCRdb retains in-frame clones only, with some absent. The table lists tens of thousands of clones, about 80% of them singletons. Sequencing was performed on blood, taken before dendritic cell vaccination. The receptors originated from a human donor with glioblastoma.

The chain combines TRBV10-3 with TRBJ1-3; D perhaps matches TRBD1 (5 bases). Deletions cut 6 bases from V and 0 bases from J, with 12 bases between. CDR3 size: 15 residues. Per the germline V gene, CDR1 is ENHRY and CDR2 is SYGVKD. The CDR3 sequence: CAISGQGSSGNTIYF. CDR3 nucleotides: TGTGCCATCAGCGGTCAGGGTAGCTCTGGAAACACCATATATTTT.

The chain employs TRBV4-3 and TRBJ2-7; D may be TRBD1 (6 bases). The germline gives CDR1 LGHNA, CDR2 YSLEER. This CDR3 is 15 amino acids long. V was clipped by 1 base and J by 1 base, with 11 bases between them. The CDR3 nucleotides are TGCGCCAGCAGCCAAGGGGGGCAGGGTTCCTACGAGCAGTACTTC. This encodes CASSQGGQGSYEQYF.

The chain is built from TRBV19 and TRBJ2-2, with TRBD1 matching 7 bases. CDR1 and CDR2 from the germline V gene are LNHDA and SQIVND (reference sequence). CDR3 length: 14 residues. V was clipped by 4 bases and J by 3 bases; unmatched bases: 2. For the CDR3, the DNA is TGTGCCAGTAGTACTCAGGGGGACACCGGGGAGCTGTTTTTT. It is translated as CASSTQGDTGELFF.

The table lists this clone with a few counts. The chain joins TRBV10-2 to TRBJ2-5; D is possibly TRBD1 (6 bases). The J call is doubtful: the DNA matches TRBJ2-7 better. This CDR3 has 11 residues. Germline CDR1 is WSHSY and CDR2 is SAAADI. The CDR3 sequence: CASSQGSEQYF. The CDR3 coding sequence is TGCGCCAGCAGTCAGGGGAGCGAGCAGTACTTC.

The chain links TRBV5-4 to TRBJ2-1, with a weak D call TRBD2 (5 bases). The V gene's germline CDR1 is SGHNT and CDR2 YYREEE (reference sequence). This CDR3 is built from 14 residues. Trimming removed 5 bases at V and 1 base at J, with 10 bases between. The CDR3 sequence: CASSSSGSYNEQFF. The CDR3 DNA reads TGTGCCAGCAGTTCGAGCGGTTCCTACAATGAGCAGTTCTTC.

This clone is a singleton in its sample. The V and J genes are TRBV5-1 and TRBJ2-5; D uncertain. With 7 bases removed from V and 0 bases from J, the gap between germline ends came to 7 bases. The CDR3 consists of 12 residues. Germline CDR1 is SGHRS and CDR2 is YFSETQ. The CDR3 loop reads CASSENQETQYF. CDR3 coding DNA: TGCGCCAGCTCCGAGAACCAAGAGACCCAGTACTTC. The whole variable domain, filled in from reference TRBV5-1 and TRBJ2-5, reads KAGVTQTPRYLIKTRGQQVTLSCSPISGHRSVSWYQQTPGQGLQFLFEYFSETQRNKGNFPGRFSGRQFSNSRSEMNVSTLELGDSALYLCASSENQETQYFGPGTRLLVL.

This chain links TRBV5-3 with TRBJ1-4; D is unresolved. TRBV5-3 falls under the ORF class, with uncertain function. The CDR3 consists of 15 residues. V was shortened by 6 bases and J by 1 base, with 13 bases between the two germline ends. The CDR3 sequence: CARIPGEETNEKLFF. The CDR3 DNA reads as TGTGCCAGAATCCCCGGAGAGGAAACTAATGAAAAACTGTTTTTT.

The chain uses TRBV11-2 and TRBJ2-5, with 8 nucleotides matching TRBD1. The V segment lost 0 bases and the J segment 5 bases; nucleotides outside the gene matches: 5. Per the germline V gene, CDR1 is SGHAT and CDR2 is FQNNGV. The CDR3 runs 15 residues. The CDR3 sequence: CASSLDPTGDETQYF. The CDR3 region has the DNA TGTGCCAGCAGCTTAGACCCGACAGGGGATGAGACCCAGTACTTC.

CDR3 region: CASSAGTAKYGYTF. The CDR3 coding sequence is TGCGCCAGCAGCGCTGGGACAGCAAAATATGGCTACACCTTC. V usage is TRBV5-1 and J usage is TRBJ1-2, with 7 bases identical to TRBD1. V lost 4 bases, J lost 5 bases, and 8 bases stayed unmatched. From germline, CDR1 is SGHRS and CDR2 YFSETQ. The CDR3 length is 14 residues.

This clone was detected once. The chain has TRBV28 and TRBJ2-1, with D tentatively TRBD2 (5 bases). Germline CDR1 is MDHEN and CDR2 is SYDVKM. The V and J ends lost 6 bases and 11 bases respectively, with 26 bases between them. The CDR3 extends over 16 amino acids. The CDR3 protein is CASRFLDVRSGRQQFF. The DNA for the CDR3 is TGTGCCAGCAGATTTTTGGACGTGCGTTCGGGAAGGCAGCAGTTCTTC.

This chain connects TRBV4-3 to TRBJ2-3; D is perhaps TRBD1 (6 bases). This CDR3 comprises 15 residues. CDR1 and CDR2 (germline): LGHNA, YSLEER. V gave up 1 base and J gave up 2 bases, with 10 bases separating them. DNA of the CDR3: TGCGCCAGCAGCCAAGCCCGGGACACCACAGATACGCAGTATTTT. Its translation: CASSQARDTTDTQYF.

The chain combines TRBV18 with TRBJ2-2; tentatively, D is TRBD1 (6 bases). The CDR3 runs 15 residues. Germline lookup yields CDR1 KGHSH and CDR2 LQKENI. Trimming cost V 10 bases and J 0 bases, with 15 bases left between them. This chain's CDR3 is CATERQAANTGELFF. The CDR3 nucleotides read TGTGCCACCGAAAGACAGGCCGCGAACACCGGGGAGCTGTTTTTT.

In DNA, the CDR3 is TGTGCCTGGAGTGCACAGGGTCCCTATGGCTACACCTTC. Translated: CAWSAQGPYGYTF. The chain couples TRBV30 to TRBJ1-2, with a weak D call TRBD1 (6 bases). CDR1 and CDR2 from the germline V gene are GTSNPN and SVGIG (reference sequence). V lost 1 base and J lost 4, with 10 bases in between. CDR3 size: 13 residues.

The V call is TRBV30, the J call TRBJ2-7, with D perhaps TRBD1 (6 bases). Germline V lookup: CDR1 GTSNPN, CDR2 SVGIG (reference sequence). Trimming removed 3 bases at V and 9 bases at J, with 18 bases between. The CDR3 is 13 amino acids. The CDR3 is CAWSGTPGRGQYF. In nucleotides, the CDR3 is TGTGCCTGGAGCGGAACACCAGGCAGGGGGCAGTACTTC.

In its sample, this clone was seen a few times. The chain carries TRBV11-2 and TRBJ2-7; weak D call: TRBD1 (5 bases). V shed 2 bases and J shed 5 bases, with 10 bases lying between them. CDR3 length equals 13 residues. The germline CDR1 and CDR2 sequences are SGHAT and FQNNGV. DNA for the CDR3: TGTGCCAGCAGCTTACCAGGGTCCCACGAGCAGTACTTC. It encodes CASSLPGSHEQYF.

CDR3 region: CASSEVGASSYEQYF. CDR3 sequence (DNA): TGTGCCAGCAGTGAAGTTGGGGCGAGCTCCTACGAGCAGTACTTC. V gene TRBV6-1 combines with J gene TRBJ2-7; TRBD1 might be the D (5 bases). V lost 1 base, J lost 0 bases, and 10 bases lay in between. The CDR3 loop spans 15 amino acids. Germline assignment: CDR1 MNHNS and CDR2 SASEGT.

The chain combines TRBV5-1 with TRBJ2-1, with a tentative D call TRBD2 (5 bases). Looked up from germline, CDR1 is SGHRS and CDR2 is YFSETQ. The V end lost 4 bases, the J end lost 5 bases, and 10 bases lay between the germline ends. The CDR3 covers 13 residues. CDR3 nucleotides: TGCGCCAGCAGCATTAGCGTAAACAATGAGCAGTTCTTC. Protein product: CASSISVNNEQFF.

The gene calls are TRBV5-1 and TRBJ2-5, with a tentative D call TRBD2 (6 bases). V gave up 4 bases and J gave up 5 bases, with 15 bases separating them. The germline CDR1 and CDR2 sequences are SGHRS and YFSETQ. CDR3 length equals 14 residues. Here the CDR3 DNA reads TGCGCCAGCAGCCCTTCGGGGGTCGGCGAGACCCAGTACTTC. It is translated as CASSPSGVGETQYF.

The chain employs TRBV4-2 and TRBJ1-1; TRBD1 matches at 7 bases. Germline values: CDR1 LGHNA, CDR2 YNFKEQ. The V gene end was trimmed by 5 bases and the J gene end by 1 base; junction bases not matched to a gene: 7. The length of the CDR3 is 15 residues. The chain's CDR3 is CASSIRDSENTEAFF. DNA of the CDR3: TGTGCCAGCAGCATACGGGACAGTGAGAACACTGAAGCTTTCTTT.

The CDR3, as DNA: TGTGCCAGCAGCTTAGAGACTAGCGGGGGACCCGGGGAGCTGTTTTTT. Amino acid sequence: CASSLETSGGPGELFF. The chain has TRBV7-6 and TRBJ2-2; TRBD2 matches at 12 bases. There are 16 residues in the CDR3. V was pared by 1 base and J by 6 bases, with 3 bases of the junction left unmatched. Germline loops: CDR1 SGHVS, CDR2 FNYEAQ.

The chain uses TRBV5-1 and TRBJ2-3, with 9 nucleotides matching TRBD2. Trimming cost V 7 bases and J 0 bases; bases outside gene matches: 3. The CDR3 sequence is 14 residues long. Germline assignment: CDR1 SGHRS and CDR2 YFSETQ. The CDR3 here is CASQAGGSTDTQYF. CDR3 bases: TGCGCCAGCCAAGCGGGGGGAAGCACAGATACGCAGTATTTT.

The V gene is TRBV7-2, the J gene TRBJ1-4; 8 bases match TRBD1. This CDR3 has 15 amino acids. The V segment lost 4 bases and the J segment 7 bases; nucleotides outside the gene matches: 8. Germline assignment: CDR1 SGHTA and CDR2 FQGNSA. Written as DNA, the CDR3 is TGTGCCAGCAGCTATGACAGGGGATTTACTGAAAAACTGTTTTTT. This sequence encodes CASSYDRGFTEKLFF.

The rearrangement links TRBV4-2 to TRBJ1-2, with 9 bases aligning to TRBD1. The CDR3 sequence is 15 residues long. Germline assignment: CDR1 LGHNA and CDR2 YNFKEQ. V gave up 5 bases and J gave up 6 bases; unmatched junction bases: 10. CDR3 nucleotide sequence: TGTGCCAGCAGCTCAGAAGGACAGGGGTATAATGGCTACACCTTC. This translates into CASSSEGQGYNGYTF.

This chain uses TRBV30 with TRBJ2-2; 8 bases match TRBD2. The CDR3 loop spans 16 amino acids. Losses at the gene ends were 4 bases for V and 0 bases for J; bases not matched to a gene: 7. CDR1 and CDR2 from the germline V gene are GTSNPN and SVGIG (reference sequence). CDR3 region: CAWMRGAFSNTGELFF. The DNA of the CDR3 is TGTGCCTGGATGCGGGGGGCCTTCTCGAACACCGGGGAGCTGTTTTTT.

This chain uses TRBV9 with TRBJ2-7; TRBD1 matches 7 bases. Per germline, CDR1 SGDLS and CDR2 YYNGEE. The CDR3 consists of 14 residues. V was clipped by 4 bases and J by 2 bases; unmatched bases: 6. DNA for the CDR3: TGTGCCAGCAGCCCCGGGGACAGAGCCTACGAGCAGTACTTC. Translating it yields CASSPGDRAYEQYF.

This sequence joins TRBV14 and TRBJ2-3; possibly TRBD2 for D (7 bases). The V end was cut by 1 base, the J end by 2 bases, with 10 bases between. CDR1 SGHDN and CDR2 FVKESK come from the germline V gene. The CDR3 has 15 amino acids. CDR3 residues: CASSQGGGPTDTQYF. The CDR3 nucleotides are TGTGCCAGCAGCCAAGGCGGGGGCCCCACAGATACGCAGTATTTT.

This clone is a singleton in its sample. This rearrangement joins TRBV9 to TRBJ2-2; the D gene is possibly TRBD2 (7 bases). Looked up from germline, CDR1 is SGDLS and CDR2 is YYNGEE. V lost 3 bases and J 5 bases, leaving 14 bases between the germline ends. This CDR3 is built from 15 residues. CDR3 protein: CASSERGEGTGELFF. In DNA form, the CDR3 reads TGTGCCAGCAGCGAGAGGGGGGAGGGGACCGGGGAGCTGTTTTTT.

This clone is a singleton in its sample. The V call is TRBV5-1, the J call TRBJ2-7; 10 nucleotides align to TRBD1. This CDR3 contains 14 residues. Germline trimming cut 4 bases from V and 5 bases from J; bases unmatched to any gene: 6. CDR1 SGHRS and CDR2 YFSETQ come from the germline V gene. CDR3 DNA sequence: TGCGCCAGCAGCATACGGACAGGGGGGAACGAGCAGTACTTC. Translating it yields CASSIRTGGNEQYF.

The chain carries TRBV4-1 and TRBJ2-7; possible D gene TRBD1, 6 bases. Germline CDR1 MGHRA, CDR2 YSYEKL. V lost 0 bases to trimming and J lost 3 bases, with 21 bases between them. This CDR3 contains 18 residues. The CDR3 DNA sequence: TGCGCCAGCAGCCAAGAAGGGCCGGTTTATGTACAGGGCTACGAGCAGTACTTC. Its protein is CASSQEGPVYVQGYEQYF.